Following are 3 T cell receptor beta chains from one sample sequenced in a study of OX40 agonist ivuxolimab in advanced cancers. Only in-frame clones appear in the TCRdb table, and some are missing; sequencing was by immunoSEQ multiplex PCR. In the table there are tens of thousands of clones, around 89% of which are singletons. Sample: CD4+ or CD8+ T cells sorted from blood, taken in a trial of the OX40 agonist ivuxolimab. These receptors originate from an adult with an advanced solid tumor such as melanoma, head and neck, liver or kidney cancer.

The chain is built from TRBV2 and TRBJ2-7; no definite D call. CDR1 is SNHLY, CDR2 FYNNEI, per germline. The CDR3 is 13 residues long. The ends were cut back, 2 bases at V and 3 bases at J, with 8 bases in the middle. Written as DNA, the CDR3 is TGTGCCAGCAGTGAACCCGGATTCTACGAGCAGTACTTC. It specifies CASSEPGFYEQYF.

This clone was seen only once. The chain combines TRBV19 with TRBJ2-1; D perhaps matches TRBD1 (5 bases). Trimming took 3 bases from V and 7 from J, leaving 10 bases between them. CDR1 LNHDA and CDR2 SQIVND come from the germline V gene (reference sequence). CDR3 length: 13 residues. The CDR3 coding sequence is TGTGCCAGTAGTATCCTATACAGGAATGAGCAGTTCTTC. This gives the protein CASSILYRNEQFF.

The table lists this clone with a count of one. The chain combines TRBV25-1 with TRBJ1-6; 9 bases align to TRBD1. Germline V gene data show CDR1 as MGHDK and CDR2 as SYGVNS. The length of the CDR3 is 15 residues. J gave up 7 bases and V 1 base, and 2 bases lay outside the gene matches. This CDR3 reads CASSEWGTGNSPLHF. The CDR3 DNA reads TGTGCCAGCAGTGAATGGGGGACAGGGAATTCACCCCTCCACTTT.